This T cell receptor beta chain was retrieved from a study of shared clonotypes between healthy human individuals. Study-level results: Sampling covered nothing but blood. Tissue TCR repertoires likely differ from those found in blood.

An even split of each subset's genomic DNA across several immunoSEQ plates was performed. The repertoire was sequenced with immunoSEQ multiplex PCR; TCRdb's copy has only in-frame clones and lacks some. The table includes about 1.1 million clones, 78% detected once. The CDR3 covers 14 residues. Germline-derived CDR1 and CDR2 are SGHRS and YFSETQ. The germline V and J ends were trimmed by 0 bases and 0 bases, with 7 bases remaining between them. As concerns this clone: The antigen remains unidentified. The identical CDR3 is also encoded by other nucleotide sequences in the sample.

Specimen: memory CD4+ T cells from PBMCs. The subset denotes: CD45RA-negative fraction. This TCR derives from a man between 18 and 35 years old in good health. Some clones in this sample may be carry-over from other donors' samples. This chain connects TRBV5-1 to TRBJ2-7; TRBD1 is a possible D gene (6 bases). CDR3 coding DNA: TGCGCCAGCAGCTTGGACAGGGTCTCCTACGAGCAGTACTTC. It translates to CASSLDRVSYEQYF.